This entry lists 8 T cell receptor beta chains sequenced from one sample in a study of cytomegalovirus exposure and HLA in healthy donors. Researchers ran the PCR with 60 Vbeta and 13 Jbeta primers. The assay was immunoSEQ multiplex PCR, and TCRdb's table has in-frame clones only and misses some. The sample includes about 120,000 clones, 60% to 85% of them seen just once. Sample: PBMCs. These receptor sequences come from a woman aged 25 to 39 in good health and CMV-seronegative.

The chain combines TRBV6-6 with TRBJ1-2; TRBD1 matches 8 bases. This CDR3 contains 15 residues. Germline V gene sequence: CDR1 MNHNY, CDR2 SVGAGI (reference sequence). J lost 4 bases, V lost 5 bases, and 9 bases had no gene match. CDR3 sequence reads: CASSKGNDRGYGYTF. The DNA for the CDR3 is TGTGCCAGCAGTAAGGGGAATGACAGGGGCTATGGCTACACCTTC.

This chain uses TRBV6-5 with TRBJ1-6, with 8 bases identical to TRBD1. CDR1 is MNHEY, CDR2 SVGAGI, per germline. This CDR3 has 15 residues. J gave up 7 bases and V 0 bases, and 2 bases lay outside the gene matches. The CDR3 DNA reads TGTGCCAGCAGTTACTCGACAGGGGCCAATTCACCCCTCCACTTT. Residues: CASSYSTGANSPLHF.

CDR3 loop: CASSLNPRGGLGSNQPQHF. CDR3 coding DNA: TGTGCCAGCAGTTTAAATCCCAGGGGCGGACTAGGGAGCAATCAGCCCCAGCATTTT. The V and J genes are TRBV28 and TRBJ1-5; D is possibly TRBD1 (6 bases). Trimming removed 2 bases at V and 1 base at J, with 21 bases between. The germline V gene encodes CDR1 MDHEN and CDR2 SYDVKM. This CDR3 spans 19 amino acids.

V gene TRBV4-1 combines with J gene TRBJ1-1, with 11 bases identical to TRBD1. V lost 1 base to trimming and J lost 7 bases; unmatched junction nucleotides: 5. Per germline, CDR1 MGHRA and CDR2 YSYEKL. The CDR3 covers 15 residues. The CDR3 region has the DNA TGCGCCAGCAGCCAAGGGACAGGGGGCGTCGGTGAAGCTTTCTTT. It codes for CASSQGTGGVGEAFF.

The V and J genes are TRBV4-1 and TRBJ2-7; 9 positions agree with TRBD1. This CDR3 has 16 amino acids. With 1 base clipped from V and 4 bases from J, the junction kept 8 bases outside the gene matches. The germline gives CDR1 MGHRA, CDR2 YSYEKL. The CDR3 is CASSQAAGTGLYEQYF. DNA for the CDR3: TGCGCCAGCAGCCAAGCTGCGGGGACAGGGTTGTACGAGCAGTACTTC.

This clone showed up just once. The genes are TRBV6-5 and TRBJ1-2; weak D call: TRBD1 (6 bases). Germline values: CDR1 MNHEY, CDR2 SVGAGI. This CDR3 is 14 amino acids long. V lost 6 bases and J 3 bases, leaving 14 bases between the germline ends. CDR3 loop: CASSRNRAHYGYTF. The CDR3 bases are TGTGCCAGCAGCCGGAACAGGGCGCACTATGGCTACACCTTC.

The chain recombines TRBV5-8 with TRBJ2-7, with TRBD2 matching 10 bases. Germline V lookup: CDR1 SGHTS, CDR2 YDEGEE. V shed 4 bases and J 1 base; nucleotides not matched to a gene: 8. The CDR3 is 16 amino acids. The CDR3, as DNA: TGTGCCAGCAGCCCAACATATAGCGGGGGGTCCTACGAGCAGTACTTC. Translated: CASSPTYSGGSYEQYF.

The V call is TRBV27, the J call TRBJ2-7; 9 nucleotides agree with TRBD1. CDR1 and CDR2 from the germline V gene are MNHEY and SMNVEV (reference sequence). CDR3 length: 15 residues. With V trimmed by 2 bases and J by 3 bases, 5 bases remained unmatched. CDR3 DNA sequence: TGTGCCAGCAGTTTAGCGGGACAGGGAAACTACGAGCAGTACTTC. It codes for CASSLAGQGNYEQYF.